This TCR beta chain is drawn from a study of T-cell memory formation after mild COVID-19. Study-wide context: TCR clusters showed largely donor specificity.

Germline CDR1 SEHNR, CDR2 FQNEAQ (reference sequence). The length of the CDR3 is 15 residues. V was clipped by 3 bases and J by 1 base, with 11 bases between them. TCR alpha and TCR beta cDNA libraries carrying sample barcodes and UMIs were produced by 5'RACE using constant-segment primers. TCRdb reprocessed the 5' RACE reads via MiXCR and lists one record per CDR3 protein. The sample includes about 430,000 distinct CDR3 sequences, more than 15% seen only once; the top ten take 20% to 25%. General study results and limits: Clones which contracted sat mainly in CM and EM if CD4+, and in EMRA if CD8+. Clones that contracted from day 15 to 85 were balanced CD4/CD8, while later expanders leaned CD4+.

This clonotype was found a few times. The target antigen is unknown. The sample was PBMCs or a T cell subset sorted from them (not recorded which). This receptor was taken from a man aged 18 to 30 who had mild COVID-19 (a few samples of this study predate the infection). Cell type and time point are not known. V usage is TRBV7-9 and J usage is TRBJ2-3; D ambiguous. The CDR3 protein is CASSFVADGTDTQYF. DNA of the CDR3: TGTGCCAGCAGCTTCGTGGCAGACGGCACAGATACGCAGTATTTT.